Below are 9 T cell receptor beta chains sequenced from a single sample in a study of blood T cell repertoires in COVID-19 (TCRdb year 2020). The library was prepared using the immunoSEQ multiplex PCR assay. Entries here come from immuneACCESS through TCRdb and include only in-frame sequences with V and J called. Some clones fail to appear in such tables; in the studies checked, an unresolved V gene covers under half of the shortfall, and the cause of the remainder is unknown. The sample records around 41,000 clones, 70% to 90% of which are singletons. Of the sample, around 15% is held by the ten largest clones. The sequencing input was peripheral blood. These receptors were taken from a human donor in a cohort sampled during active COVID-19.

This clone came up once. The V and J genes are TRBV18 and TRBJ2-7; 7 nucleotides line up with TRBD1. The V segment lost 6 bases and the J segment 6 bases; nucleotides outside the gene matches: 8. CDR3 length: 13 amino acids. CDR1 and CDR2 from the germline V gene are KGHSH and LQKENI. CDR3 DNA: TGTGCCAGCTCGGGTAGGGGGCGCAGCGAGCAGTACTTC. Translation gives CASSGRGRSEQYF. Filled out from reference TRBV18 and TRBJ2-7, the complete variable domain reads NAGVMQNPRHLVRRRGQEARLRCSPMKGHSHVYWYRQLPEEGLKFMVYLQKENIIDESGMPKERFSAEFPKEGPSILRIQQVVRGDSAAYFCASSGRGRSEQYFGPGTRLTVT.

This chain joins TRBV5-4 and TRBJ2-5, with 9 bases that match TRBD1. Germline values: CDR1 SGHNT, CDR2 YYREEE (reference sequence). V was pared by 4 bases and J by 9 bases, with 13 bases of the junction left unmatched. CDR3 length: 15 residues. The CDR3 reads CASSPGQGPGTAQYF. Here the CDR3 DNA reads TGTGCCAGCAGCCCCGGACAGGGGCCAGGTACGGCCCAGTACTTC.

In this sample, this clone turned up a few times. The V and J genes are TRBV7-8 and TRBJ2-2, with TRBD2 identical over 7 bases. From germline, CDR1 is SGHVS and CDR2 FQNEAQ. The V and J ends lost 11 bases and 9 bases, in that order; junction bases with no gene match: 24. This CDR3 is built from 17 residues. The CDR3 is CASRGDPGPQFGRELFF. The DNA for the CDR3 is TGTGCCTCCCGGGGGGACCCGGGTCCACAATTTGGCCGGGAGCTGTTTTTT.

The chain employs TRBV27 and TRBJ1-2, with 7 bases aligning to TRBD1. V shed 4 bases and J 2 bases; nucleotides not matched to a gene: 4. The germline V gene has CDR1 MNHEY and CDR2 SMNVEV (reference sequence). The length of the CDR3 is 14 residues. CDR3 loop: CASSSGTANYGYTF. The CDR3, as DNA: TGTGCCAGCAGTTCCGGGACAGCGAACTATGGCTACACCTTC.

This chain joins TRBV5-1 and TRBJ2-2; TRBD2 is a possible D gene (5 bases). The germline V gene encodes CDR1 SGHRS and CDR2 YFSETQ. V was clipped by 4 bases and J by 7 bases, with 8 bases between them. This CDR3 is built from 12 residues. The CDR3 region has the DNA TGCGCCAGCAGCCTAGGAGGCGGGGAGCTGTTTTTT. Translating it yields CASSLGGGELFF.

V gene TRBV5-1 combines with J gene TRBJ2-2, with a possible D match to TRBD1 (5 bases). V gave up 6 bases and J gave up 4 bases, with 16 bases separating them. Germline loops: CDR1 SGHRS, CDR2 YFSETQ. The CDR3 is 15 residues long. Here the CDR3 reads CASKISGPGTGELFF. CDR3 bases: TGCGCCAGCAAAATATCAGGGCCGGGCACCGGGGAGCTGTTTTTT.

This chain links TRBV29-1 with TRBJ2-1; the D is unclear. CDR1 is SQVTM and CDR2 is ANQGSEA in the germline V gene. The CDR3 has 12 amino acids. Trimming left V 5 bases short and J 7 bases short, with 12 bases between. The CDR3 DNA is TGCAGCGTTACGCGATCCGGGAATGAGCAGTTCTTC. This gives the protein CSVTRSGNEQFF.

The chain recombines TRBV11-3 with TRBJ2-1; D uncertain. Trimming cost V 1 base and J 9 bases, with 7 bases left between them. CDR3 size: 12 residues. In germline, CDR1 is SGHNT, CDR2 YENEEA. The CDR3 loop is CASSLGPGEQFF. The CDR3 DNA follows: TGTGCCAGCAGCTTAGGACCGGGTGAGCAGTTCTTC. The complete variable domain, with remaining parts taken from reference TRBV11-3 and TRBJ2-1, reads EAGVVQSPRYKIIEKKQPVAFWCNPISGHNTLYWYLQNLGQGPELLIRYENEEAVDDSQLPKDRFSAERLKGVDSTLKIQPAELGDSAVYLCASSLGPGEQFFGPGTRLTVL.

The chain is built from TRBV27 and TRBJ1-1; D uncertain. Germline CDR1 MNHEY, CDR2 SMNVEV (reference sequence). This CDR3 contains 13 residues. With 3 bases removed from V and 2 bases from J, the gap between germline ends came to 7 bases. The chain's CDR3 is CASSFTLNTEAFF. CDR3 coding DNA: TGTGCCAGCAGTTTCACCCTAAACACTGAAGCTTTCTTT.